This T cell receptor beta chain was found in a study of shared clonotypes between healthy human individuals (TCRdb year 2020). About the study as a whole: The cohort included three men and a couple of women between 18 and 49 years of age. Per donor, leukapheresis produced somewhere between about 0.94 and 10 billion PBMCs. Different laboratories and diverse techniques were used to prepare libraries and sequence TCR repertoires, to increase sequencing depth and limit assay-specific biases. To estimate repertoire size and how much clonotypes are shared between individuals, the study performed deep sequencing of blood TCR repertoires from a handful of healthy adults.

As for this clone: Its antigen has not been determined. Within one base of it there is no much larger clone, and no base qualities were kept. At the DNA level, this CDR3 is encoded by other sequences in the same sample as well.

Healthy HIV-negative adults with no recently reported acute infections or vaccinations were included as donors. Every donor was a Caucasian adult living in Nashville, Tennessee, USA. For unsorted samples, 90 million or so PBMCs were counted and genomic DNA was extracted with the QIAamp DNA Blood Mini kit. Blood was obtained by leukapheresis, after which PBMCs were separated by Ficoll-Histopaque density gradient centrifugation and cryopreserved in liquid nitrogen vapor phase. Using the deep immunoSEQ assay, multiplex PCR amplified TCR CDR3 regions from genomic DNA. For each cell subset, the extracted genomic DNA was distributed evenly across all wells of several immunoSEQ 96-well plates, and each plate served as one replicate. For unsorted PBMC, approximately 0.3 ug of genomic DNA, equivalent to around 33,000 T cell genomes, went into each replicate PCR. Genomic DNA from unsorted PBMC was sequenced over ten immunoSEQ deep assay plates. The purified libraries were quantified using a Qubit 3.0 fluorometer, sized with a Bioanalyzer 2100, and then quantified again using the KAPA Library Quantification kit. Every immunoSEQ 96-well plate was sequenced on a dedicated single-read 150-cycle Illumina NextSeq 550 flow cell. On the study's bioinformatics: Because the immunoSEQ output held only junctional sequences and lacked quality scores, the filtering could not match the filtering applied to full-length reads. Sequences were annotated with PyIR, a Python wrapper for IgBLAST v1.9, and V/J genes and CDR3 were assigned using IMGT germline references. Reads with weak V/J assignments (E-value above 1e-6), missing CDR3, stop codons, out-of-frame junctions, or ambiguous translated residues were removed. V3J clonotypes were defined as sequences sharing the same inferred V gene, J gene, and CDR3 amino acid sequence. To compute the percentage overlap between repertoires, the number of shared unique clonotypes was divided by the size of the smaller repertoire. RTK rarefaction, the Chao1 estimator, and Recon v2.1 estimates of unobserved clonotypes were used to assess repertoire richness. TCRdb's version of the immuneACCESS table is confined to in-frame rearrangements and falls short of the full clone set. An unresolved V gene accounts for under half of the shortfall where checked; the remainder is of unknown origin. V and J calls and clone size are those listed in that table; D and trimming were worked out from the DNA. In this sample the table shows about half a million clones, 70% to 80% of which occur a single time. 12% of the sample belongs to the ten largest clones.

Taken from cysteine to phenylalanine, the CDR3 has 14 residues. CDR3 DNA only is kept here, 42 bases in frame from base 1. The CDR1 and CDR2 encoded by the germline V gene (reference sequence) are MNHEY and SMNVEV. V trim: 4 bases; J trim: 4 bases; unmatched bases: 5. What the research found in general, with its limitations: Based on pairwise subsampling, the degree of clonotype sharing among donors was expected to be affected by sequencing depth. Only blood was sampled, and tissue TCR repertoires likely differ from those in blood. Because the study included a small number of donors, the genetic and exposure-history diversity represented was limited.

This clonotype originated in a woman between 40 and 50 years old in good health. Some clones in this sample may be carry-over from other donors' samples. Material for sequencing was PBMCs. The chain is encoded by TRBV27 joined to TRBJ2-7; TRBD1 matches 9 bases in the middle. The bases are TGTGCCAGCAGTTCGGGGACAGGGAGGTACGAGCAGTACTTC. It translates to CASSSGTGRYEQYF.